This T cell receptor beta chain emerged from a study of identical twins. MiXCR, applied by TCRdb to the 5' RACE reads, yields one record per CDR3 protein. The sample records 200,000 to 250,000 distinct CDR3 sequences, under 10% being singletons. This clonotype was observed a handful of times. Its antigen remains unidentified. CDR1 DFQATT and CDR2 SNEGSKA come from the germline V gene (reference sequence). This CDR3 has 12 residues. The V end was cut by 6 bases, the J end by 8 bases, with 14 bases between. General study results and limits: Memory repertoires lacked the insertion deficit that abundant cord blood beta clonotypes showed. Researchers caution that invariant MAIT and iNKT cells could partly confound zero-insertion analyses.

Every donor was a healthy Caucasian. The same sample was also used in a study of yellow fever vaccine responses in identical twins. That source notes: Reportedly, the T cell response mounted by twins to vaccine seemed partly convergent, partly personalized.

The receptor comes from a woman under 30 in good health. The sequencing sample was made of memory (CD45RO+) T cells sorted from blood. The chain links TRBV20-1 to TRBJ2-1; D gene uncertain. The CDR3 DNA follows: TGCAGTGCCTCACCTAGAGGCGATGAGCAGTTCTTC. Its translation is CSASPRGDEQFF.